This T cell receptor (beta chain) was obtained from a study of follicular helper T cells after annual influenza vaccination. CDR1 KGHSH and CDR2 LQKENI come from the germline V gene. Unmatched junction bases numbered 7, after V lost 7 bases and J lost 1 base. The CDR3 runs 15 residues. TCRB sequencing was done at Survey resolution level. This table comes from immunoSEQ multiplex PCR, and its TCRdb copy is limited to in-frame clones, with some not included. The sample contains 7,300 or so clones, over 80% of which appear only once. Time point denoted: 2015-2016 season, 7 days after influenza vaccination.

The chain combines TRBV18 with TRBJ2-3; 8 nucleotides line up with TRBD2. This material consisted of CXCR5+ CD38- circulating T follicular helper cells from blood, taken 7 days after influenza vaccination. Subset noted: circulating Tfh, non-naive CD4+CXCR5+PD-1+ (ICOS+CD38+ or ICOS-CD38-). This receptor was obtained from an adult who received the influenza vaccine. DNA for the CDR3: TGTGCCAGCTGCGGGGGGAGTTTTGGCACAGATACGCAGTATTTT. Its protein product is CASCGGSFGTDTQYF. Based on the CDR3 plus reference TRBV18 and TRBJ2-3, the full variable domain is NAGVMQNPRHLVRRRGQEARLRCSPMKGHSHVYWYRQLPEEGLKFMVYLQKENIIDESGMPKERFSAEFPKEGPSILRIQQVVRGDSAAYFCASCGGSFGTDTQYFGPGTRLTVL.